Detailed here is one T cell receptor beta chain. Its cognate antigen has yet to be identified. Base-call qualities are not available, and no considerably larger clone is one nucleotide away. From its cysteine to its phenylalanine, the CDR3 spans 16 amino acids. Of the read, only the CDR3 DNA is kept; its 48 bases are in frame from base 1. From V the trimming removes 3 bases and from J it removes 6 bases, while the gene matches leave 8 bases of the junction unaccounted for. The germline V gene provides CDR1 SGDLS and CDR2 YYNGEE. The data belong to a study of T cell responses to AZD1222 COVID-19 vaccine (dated by TCRdb to about 2021). General notes on the study: A total of around 240 trial participants underwent TCR sequencing, of whom around 200 received two doses of AZD1222 and some 26 received two doses of the MenACWY control vaccine. Trial participants were enrolled by age into 18-55, 56-69 and 70-plus year subgroups, with roughly 150, 30 and 60 TCR-sequenced participants respectively.

The CDR3 regions of human TCRbeta chains were subjected to immunosequencing. As for the authors' bioinformatics: TCRs in the repertoires were compared against a reference library of SARS-CoV-2-specific TCRs that had been generated with the MIRA antigen-specificity platform. Breadth was defined as the fraction of unique TCRs that were SARS-CoV-2-associated, and depth was defined as the fraction of total T cells that were SARS-CoV-2-associated. Each spike-specific TCR was assigned to its reactive spike region and to a CD4 or CD8 class using the MIRA data. Log10-transformed breadth and depth values were compared by one-way ANOVA with Sidak's multiple comparisons tests. What TCRdb holds here is the immuneACCESS table cut down to in-frame rearrangements. Part of the clones is not present; checked against another copy, under half of the missing clones reflect an unresolved V gene, and the others are unexplained. V and J calls and clone size follow that table, whereas D and trimming were derived from the DNA. This sample is represented by some 150,000 clones; around 89% of them were singletons. 4.3% of the sample belongs to the ten largest clones.

What the study reported, not specific to this receptor: A significant rise in spike-specific TCR breadth and depth was observed after two AZD1222 doses relative to day 0 and relative to MenACWY recipients. The vaccine-associated CD4 TCRs covered the entire spike protein, and the dominant responses fell in regions 160-218 and 743-854. Epitopes outside the regions mutated in the B.1.351 and B.1.1.7 variants were reportedly recognized by nearly half of the unique spike-specific TCRs. Most participants were white British and females outnumbered males, and the authors suggested that clonal diversity may have been underestimated. Because no day 14 peak-response samples were available, the repertoires could be characterized only after the peak T cell response. Conclusions about previously exposed vaccinees are limited, since just a handful of AZD1222 recipients were seropositive for SARS-CoV-2 at baseline. The 56-69-year group was small, and its depth increase did not reach significance, likely because of low power.

The time point label corresponds to: about 28 days (+/-7) after the second vaccine dose. AZD1222 recipients whose second dose came at about 4 weeks and those whose second dose came at about 12 weeks were combined into one group, since spike-specific TCR depth and breadth did not differ between the two schedules. Vaccinee samples came from UK trials COV001 and COV002, including a single-blind randomized controlled phase 2/3 trial of AZD1222 (ChAdOx1 nCoV-19) in healthy adults. Trial participant PBMC samples were collected at day 0 and day 28 after the second dose for TCRbeta chain sequencing. This receptor was taken from an adult who received the AZD1222 COVID-19 vaccine. The chain employs TRBV9 and TRBJ2-2; 10 junctional bases match TRBD1. The specimen was peripheral blood, collected 28 days after the second AZD1222 dose. The DNA is as follows: TGTGCCAGCAGCGACCGGGACAGGGGTTTATCCGGGGAGCTGTTTTTT. This is translated as CASSDRDRGLSGELFF.